These T cell receptor beta chains were read from a single sample in a study of blood T cell repertoires in COVID-19. Profiled with immunoSEQ multiplex PCR; TCRdb holds only in-frame clones, not every one. The sample includes over 150,000 clones, 70% to 85% of them seen just once. The sequencing sample was made of PBMCs or T cells enriched from blood (not recorded which). These receptors all come from a woman aged 25 to 39 who had recovered from COVID-19. The CDR3 runs from the conserved cysteine through the conserved F or W. Each record gives: D gene, CDR3 length, clone size, J gene, V gene, CDR3 DNA, CDR3 protein. The D gene is left open where the match is weak. Clone size is given for some rows only: seen once, a few or many times, or a class if the clone is expanded.

D gene: .; CDR3 length: 14; clone size: .; J gene: TRBJ1-2; V gene: TRBV12-5; CDR3 DNA: TGTGCTAGTGGTTTGCAGGGGTCCCCTCGGGGCTACACCTTC; CDR3 protein: CASGLQGSPRGYTF
D gene: .; CDR3 length: 17; clone size: few; J gene: TRBJ1-1; V gene: TRBV5-5; CDR3 DNA: TGTGCCAGCAGCTTGGGACTGGGGGCCAGGGGTAGGACTGAAGCTTTCTTT; CDR3 protein: CASSLGLGARGRTEAFF
D gene: TRBD1; CDR3 length: 14; clone size: .; J gene: TRBJ1-2; V gene: TRBV9; CDR3 DNA: TGTGCCAGCAGCGTAGAAGACAGGGGATATGGCTACACCTTC; CDR3 protein: CASSVEDRGYGYTF
D gene: TRBD2; CDR3 length: 12; clone size: .; J gene: TRBJ2-4; V gene: TRBV29-1; CDR3 DNA: TGCAGCGTTTCCCTAGCGGAAAACATTCAGTACTTC; CDR3 protein: CSVSLAENIQYF
D gene: TRBD1; CDR3 length: 14; clone size: .; J gene: TRBJ2-7; V gene: TRBV2; CDR3 DNA: TGTGCCAGCGTGCCGGACAGGGGGCGTTACGAGCAGTACTTC; CDR3 protein: CASVPDRGRYEQYF
D gene: .; CDR3 length: 14; clone size: once; J gene: TRBJ1-1; V gene: TRBV19; CDR3 DNA: TGTGCCAGTAGACTGCGCAGGATGAACACTGAAGCTTTCTTT; CDR3 protein: CASRLRRMNTEAFF
D gene: TRBD2; CDR3 length: 14; clone size: .; J gene: TRBJ2-5; V gene: TRBV7-2; CDR3 DNA: TGTGCCAGCAGCCAACGAGCGGGGCGGGAGACCCAGTACTTC; CDR3 protein: CASSQRAGRETQYF
D gene: .; CDR3 length: 15; clone size: .; J gene: TRBJ1-3; V gene: TRBV4-1; CDR3 DNA: TGCGCCAGCAGCCACCCCGGACAAGCCAGAAACACCATATATTTT; CDR3 protein: CASSHPGQARNTIYF
D gene: .; CDR3 length: 15; clone size: .; J gene: TRBJ2-7; V gene: TRBV7-2; CDR3 DNA: TGTGCCACGAGCCTTAGCGGATCTAGCTCCTACGAGCAGTACTTC; CDR3 protein: CATSLSGSSSYEQYF
D gene: .; CDR3 length: 14; clone size: .; J gene: TRBJ2-6; V gene: TRBV28; CDR3 DNA: TGTGCCAGCCGTCCGGTCTCTGGGGCCAACGTCCTGACTTTC; CDR3 protein: CASRPVSGANVLTF
D gene: TRBD2; CDR3 length: 15; clone size: few; J gene: TRBJ2-1; V gene: TRBV19; CDR3 DNA: TGTGCCAGTAGTTCAAGGACTAGAATCAACAATGAGCAGTTCTTC; CDR3 protein: CASSSRTRINNEQFF
D gene: TRBD2; CDR3 length: 14; clone size: .; J gene: TRBJ2-7; V gene: TRBV5-1; CDR3 DNA: TGCGCCAGCGGAATAGCGGGAGGGGGATACGAGCAGTACTTC; CDR3 protein: CASGIAGGGYEQYF
D gene: TRBD2; CDR3 length: 15; clone size: .; J gene: TRBJ2-7; V gene: TRBV9; CDR3 DNA: TGTGCCAGCAGCCCGACCCGGGGGGAGGGCTACGAGCAGTACTTC; CDR3 protein: CASSPTRGEGYEQYF
D gene: .; CDR3 length: 14; clone size: .; J gene: TRBJ2-4; V gene: TRBV5-6; CDR3 DNA: TGTGCCAGCAGTAGGGGCCGTACCAAAAACATTCAGTACTTC; CDR3 protein: CASSRGRTKNIQYF
D gene: TRBD2; CDR3 length: 15; clone size: .; J gene: TRBJ2-5; V gene: TRBV28; CDR3 DNA: TGTGCCAGCAGTAGCCGGGGGGGGGCCGGAGAGACCCAGTACTTC; CDR3 protein: CASSSRGGAGETQYF
D gene: .; CDR3 length: 16; clone size: few; J gene: TRBJ1-5; V gene: TRBV6-1; CDR3 DNA: TGTGCCAGCAGTGAAAGAACGGGGATTAGCAATCAGCCCCAGCATTTT; CDR3 protein: CASSERTGISNQPQHF
D gene: .; CDR3 length: 14; clone size: .; J gene: TRBJ1-2; V gene: TRBV6-5; CDR3 DNA: TGTGCCAGCACCCGCAGGTCCTTTCACTATGGCTACACCTTC; CDR3 protein: CASTRRSFHYGYTF
D gene: TRBD1; CDR3 length: 18; clone size: .; J gene: TRBJ2-6; V gene: TRBV9; CDR3 DNA: TGTGCCAGCAGCCCGAGGGGGACAGGGAGCTCTGGGGCCAACGTCCTGACTTTC; CDR3 protein: CASSPRGTGSSGANVLTF
D gene: .; CDR3 length: 14; clone size: few; J gene: TRBJ2-3; V gene: TRBV6-4; CDR3 DNA: TGTGCCAGCAGTGATGAGGGCAGCACAGATACGCAGTATTTT; CDR3 protein: CASSDEGSTDTQYF
D gene: .; CDR3 length: 14; clone size: .; J gene: TRBJ2-3; V gene: TRBV3-1/TRBV3-2; CDR3 DNA: TGTGCCAGCAGCCACCTGGACTTCGCAGATACGCAGTATTTT; CDR3 protein: CASSHLDFADTQYF
D gene: .; CDR3 length: 14; clone size: .; J gene: TRBJ1-2; V gene: TRBV2; CDR3 DNA: TGTGCCAGCCTTCCCGGTTTTCTTAACTATGGCTACACCTTC; CDR3 protein: CASLPGFLNYGYTF
D gene: .; CDR3 length: 14; clone size: .; J gene: TRBJ1-2; V gene: TRBV6-5; CDR3 DNA: TGTGCCAGCAAATCCTCTTTCAGTTACTATGGCTACACCTTC; CDR3 protein: CASKSSFSYYGYTF
D gene: .; CDR3 length: 14; clone size: .; J gene: TRBJ1-3; V gene: TRBV6-5; CDR3 DNA: TGTGCCAGCACCCTATCCAGGGTGGGAAACACCATATATTTT; CDR3 protein: CASTLSRVGNTIYF
D gene: .; CDR3 length: 12; clone size: .; J gene: TRBJ2-7; V gene: TRBV2; CDR3 DNA: TGTGCCAGCAGTGATTTCGGCTACGAGCAGTACTTC; CDR3 protein: CASSDFGYEQYF
D gene: TRBD1; CDR3 length: 16; clone size: .; J gene: TRBJ1-2; V gene: TRBV28; CDR3 DNA: TGTGCCAGCATCGTAGGGGGGACAGGGAGGATAAGTGGCTACACCTTC; CDR3 protein: CASIVGGTGRISGYTF
D gene: .; CDR3 length: 14; clone size: few; J gene: TRBJ2-2; V gene: TRBV13; CDR3 DNA: TGTGCCAGCAGCCCCACCCCCGGGTCCAGGGAGCTGTTTTTT; CDR3 protein: CASSPTPGSRELFF
D gene: .; CDR3 length: 13; clone size: .; J gene: TRBJ2-2; V gene: TRBV7-9; CDR3 DNA: TGTGCCAGCAGCAATGGAGTTACCGGGGAGCTGTTTTTT; CDR3 protein: CASSNGVTGELFF
D gene: .; CDR3 length: 14; clone size: .; J gene: TRBJ2-7; V gene: TRBV11-2; CDR3 DNA: TGTGCCAGCAGCGGCGGGACAGAGATCTACGAGCAGTACTTC; CDR3 protein: CASSGGTEIYEQYF
D gene: TRBD1; CDR3 length: 14; clone size: .; J gene: TRBJ1-2; V gene: TRBV5-4; CDR3 DNA: TGTGCCAGCAGCTTGCAGGGGGCGGGTAAGGGCTACACCTTC; CDR3 protein: CASSLQGAGKGYTF
D gene: .; CDR3 length: 16; clone size: .; J gene: TRBJ1-4; V gene: TRBV18; CDR3 DNA: TGTGCCAGCTCACCCAAAAGCGACCCAACTAATGAAAAACTGTTTTTT; CDR3 protein: CASSPKSDPTNEKLFF
D gene: TRBD1; CDR3 length: 13; clone size: few; J gene: TRBJ1-2; V gene: TRBV29-1; CDR3 DNA: TGCAGCGTTGTCGGACAGGGGGCCTATGGCTACACCTTC; CDR3 protein: CSVVGQGAYGYTF
D gene: .; CDR3 length: 13; clone size: .; J gene: TRBJ1-3; V gene: TRBV20-1; CDR3 DNA: TGCAGTGCTAGTTTGGCAGCTGGAAACACCATATATTTT; CDR3 protein: CSASLAAGNTIYF
D gene: .; CDR3 length: 14; clone size: .; J gene: TRBJ1-5; V gene: TRBV19; CDR3 DNA: TGTGCCAGTAGTATTGGGGGGACGGGCCAGCCCCAGCATTTT; CDR3 protein: CASSIGGTGQPQHF
D gene: TRBD2; CDR3 length: 17; clone size: once; J gene: TRBJ2-1; V gene: TRBV7-3; CDR3 DNA: TGTGCCAGCAGCTTAACGGGACTAGCGGAAAGTTACAATGAGCAGTTCTTC; CDR3 protein: CASSLTGLAESYNEQFF
D gene: TRBD2; CDR3 length: 16; clone size: .; J gene: TRBJ2-5; V gene: TRBV9; CDR3 DNA: TGTGCCAGCAGCGTAGGACTAGCGGGAGGATATGAGACCCAGTACTTC; CDR3 protein: CASSVGLAGGYETQYF
D gene: TRBD1; CDR3 length: 14; clone size: .; J gene: TRBJ2-7; V gene: TRBV10-3; CDR3 DNA: TGTGCCATCAGGTGGGGGCAGGGGGCGGATGAGCAGTACTTC; CDR3 protein: CAIRWGQGADEQYF
D gene: TRBD1; CDR3 length: 15; clone size: .; J gene: TRBJ1-2; V gene: TRBV28; CDR3 DNA: TGTGCCAGCATAACTACCCGCGGACAGGGAGGAGGCTACACCTTC; CDR3 protein: CASITTRGQGGGYTF
D gene: TRBD1; CDR3 length: 15; clone size: .; J gene: TRBJ2-2; V gene: TRBV5-1; CDR3 DNA: TGCGCCAGCAGGCCGAACAGGGGATCCACCGGGGAGCTGTTTTTT; CDR3 protein: CASRPNRGSTGELFF
D gene: .; CDR3 length: 14; clone size: .; J gene: TRBJ1-5; V gene: TRBV28; CDR3 DNA: TGTGCCAGCAGTTTCCGGGAGTTCAATCAGCCCCAGCATTTT; CDR3 protein: CASSFREFNQPQHF
D gene: TRBD1; CDR3 length: 15; clone size: .; J gene: TRBJ2-1; V gene: TRBV28; CDR3 DNA: TGTGCCAGCAGTTTATGGGGGACAGATTACAATGAGCAGTTCTTC; CDR3 protein: CASSLWGTDYNEQFF
D gene: TRBD1; CDR3 length: 17; clone size: .; J gene: TRBJ1-5; V gene: TRBV28; CDR3 DNA: TGTGCCAGCAGTATCTCCAGACAGGGGTGGTTGGGTCAGCCCCAGCATTTT; CDR3 protein: CASSISRQGWLGQPQHF
D gene: TRBD1; CDR3 length: 17; clone size: .; J gene: TRBJ2-1; V gene: TRBV3-1/TRBV3-2; CDR3 DNA: TGTGCCAGCAGCCAATTGACCAGGGGGACCTCCTACAATGAGCAGTTCTTC; CDR3 protein: CASSQLTRGTSYNEQFF
D gene: .; CDR3 length: 11; clone size: .; J gene: TRBJ1-1; V gene: TRBV12-3/TRBV12-4; CDR3 DNA: TGTGCCAGCAGAATAAACACTGAAGCTTTCTTT; CDR3 protein: CASRINTEAFF
D gene: TRBD2; CDR3 length: 15; clone size: .; J gene: TRBJ2-1; V gene: TRBV14; CDR3 DNA: TGTGCCAGCAGCCAAGTAAGGGCTAGCGGGAGGGATAGGATCTTC; CDR3 protein: CASSQVRASGRDRIF
D gene: TRBD2; CDR3 length: 14; clone size: .; J gene: TRBJ2-5; V gene: TRBV2; CDR3 DNA: TGTGCCAGCGGCGTAGCGGGATTCACAGAGACCCAGTACTTC; CDR3 protein: CASGVAGFTETQYF
D gene: TRBD1; CDR3 length: 17; clone size: .; J gene: TRBJ1-4; V gene: TRBV9; CDR3 DNA: TGTGCCAGCAGCTCACAACTAGGGAGGCCAGGGGGGGAAAAACTGTTTTTT; CDR3 protein: CASSSQLGRPGGEKLFF
D gene: .; CDR3 length: 18; clone size: .; J gene: TRBJ1-5; V gene: TRBV23-1; CDR3 DNA: TGCGCCAGCCCCGGTAAACGGAGGCAGGAGCTGCTCAATCAGCCCCAGCATTTT; CDR3 protein: CASPGKRRQELLNQPQHF
D gene: .; CDR3 length: 17; clone size: .; J gene: TRBJ2-7; V gene: TRBV18; CDR3 DNA: TGTGCCAGCTCACCACGGGTCGGTGGGCCAAGCTCCTACGAGCAGTACTTC; CDR3 protein: CASSPRVGGPSSYEQYF
D gene: TRBD2; CDR3 length: 15; clone size: .; J gene: TRBJ2-1; V gene: TRBV11-2; CDR3 DNA: TGTGCCAGCAGCCCCGGGACTAGGGTCCCTGATGAGCAGTTCTTC; CDR3 protein: CASSPGTRVPDEQFF
D gene: .; CDR3 length: 11; clone size: .; J gene: TRBJ2-1; V gene: TRBV2; CDR3 DNA: TGTGCCAGCAGTGAGCTCCGGGTTCAGTTCTTC; CDR3 protein: CASSELRVQFF
D gene: TRBD1; CDR3 length: 15; clone size: .; J gene: TRBJ1-4; V gene: TRBV7-2; CDR3 DNA: TGTGCCAGCAGCTTAACAGGGGTTTCCGGAGAAAAACTGTTTTTT; CDR3 protein: CASSLTGVSGEKLFF
D gene: .; CDR3 length: 15; clone size: .; J gene: TRBJ2-6; V gene: TRBV3-1/TRBV3-2; CDR3 DNA: TGTGCCAGCGGACAGAAACGCTCTGGGGCCAACGTCCTGACTTTC; CDR3 protein: CASGQKRSGANVLTF
D gene: .; CDR3 length: 14; clone size: .; J gene: TRBJ1-5; V gene: TRBV28; CDR3 DNA: TGTGCCAGCAGTCCAGACAATAGCAATCAGCCCCAGCATTTT; CDR3 protein: CASSPDNSNQPQHF
D gene: .; CDR3 length: 15; clone size: .; J gene: TRBJ1-2; V gene: TRBV5-1; CDR3 DNA: TGCGCCAGCAGCTTGGACGAGGGTGGGATTTATGGCTACACCTTC; CDR3 protein: CASSLDEGGIYGYTF